What follows are 8 T cell receptor beta chains derived from one specimen sequenced in a study of T cells in localized non-small cell lung cancer. TCRdb's copy holds only in-frame clones and misses some; the assay was immunoSEQ multiplex PCR. The sample comprises some 27,000 clones, more than 75% of which are singletons, and roughly 13% rests with the top ten. The sample consisted of peripheral blood, taken before any cancer treatment. These receptors all come from a female donor older than 55 with stage III squamous cell lung carcinoma.

This chain connects TRBV5-4 to TRBJ1-4; D remains unclear. The germline V and J ends were trimmed by 0 bases and 8 bases, with 8 bases remaining between them. Germline loops: CDR1 SGHNT, CDR2 YYREEE (reference sequence). CDR3 length: 13 residues. CDR3 loop: CASSLGGGEKLFF. The CDR3 nucleotides read TGTGCCAGCAGCTTGGGGGGAGGGGAAAAACTGTTTTTT.

This clone came up once. This sequence joins TRBV5-1 and TRBJ2-6; D not resolved. Germline V gene sequence: CDR1 SGHRS, CDR2 YFSETQ. This CDR3 has 15 amino acids. Trimming removed 3 bases at V and 0 bases at J, with 7 bases between. DNA of the CDR3: TGCGCCAGCAGCTATACAAGCTCTGGGGCCAACGTCCTGACTTTC. Translating gives CASSYTSSGANVLTF.

V usage is TRBV11-2 and J usage is TRBJ2-7, with a weak D call TRBD2 (5 bases). The germline V and J ends were trimmed by 5 bases and 9 bases, with 26 bases remaining between them. The CDR3 totals 16 residues. Germline V gene sequence: CDR1 SGHAT, CDR2 FQNNGV. CDR3 residues: CASSPPVAAWAGAQYF. The CDR3 nucleotides are TGTGCCAGCAGCCCTCCTGTTGCGGCCTGGGCGGGTGCGCAGTACTTC.

The chain carries TRBV5-5 and TRBJ1-6; D gene uncertain. Germline V CDR1 and CDR2: SGHKS, YYEKEE (reference sequence). Deletions cut 3 bases from V and 16 bases from J, with 14 bases between. This CDR3 has 12 residues. This CDR3 reads CASSSALLELHF. CDR3 sequence (DNA): TGTGCCAGCAGCTCGGCCTTACTAGAACTCCACTTT. The entire variable domain, with the rest obtained from reference TRBV5-5 and TRBJ1-6, is as follows: DAGVTQSPTHLIKTRGQQVTLRCSPISGHKSVSWYQQVLGQGPQFIFQYYEKEERGRGNFPDRFSARQFPNYSSELNVNALLLGDSALYLCASSSALLELHFGNGTRLTVT.

DNA of the CDR3: TGTGCCAGCAGTGAATTGGGACAGGGATCCTCTGGGGCCAACGTCCTGACTTTC. The encoded protein is CASSELGQGSSGANVLTF. The chain combines TRBV25-1 with TRBJ2-6; 9 nucleotides agree with TRBD1. The CDR3 length is 18 residues. Germline loops: CDR1 MGHDK, CDR2 SYGVNS. J was trimmed by 0 bases and V by 1 base; bases with no gene match: 4.

The chain is built from TRBV15 and TRBJ1-4; D remains ambiguous. This CDR3 comprises 15 residues. Between the trimmed V and J ends, which lost 0 bases and 8 bases, there was a span of 13 bases. Germline-derived CDR1 and CDR2 are LNHNV and YYDKDF (reference sequence). CDR3 sequence (DNA): TGTGCCACCAGCAGAGATCAAGGGTGGGAGGAAAAACTGTTTTTT. Translation gives CATSRDQGWEEKLFF.

V is TRBV7-9 and J is TRBJ1-1, with D uncertain. Trimming took 4 bases from V and 8 from J, leaving 5 bases between them. Germline loops: CDR1 SEHNR, CDR2 FQNEAQ (reference sequence). CDR3 length: 10 amino acids. As DNA, the CDR3 is TGTGCCAGCAGCTCCGTCGAAGCTTTCTTT. This translates into CASSSVEAFF.

In DNA form, the CDR3 reads TGCAGCGTTAACAGACAGGGTCCGGTGACAGATACGCAGTATTTT. This gives the protein CSVNRQGPVTDTQYF. The J gene is TRBJ2-3, the V gene TRBV29-1; 7 nucleotides align to TRBD1. Germline-derived CDR1 and CDR2 are SQVTM and ANQGSEA. This CDR3 region has 15 residues. With 5 bases clipped from V and 3 bases from J, the junction kept 11 bases outside the gene matches.